This TCR beta chain was sequenced in a study of immune cell composition in non-small cell lung cancer. Remarks on this clone: Its antigen is undetermined.

The data were produced by immunoSEQ multiplex PCR, yet TCRdb's version contains in-frame clones alone and is incomplete. The table lists over a thousand clones, approximately 79% of them singletons. Trimming cost V 5 bases and J 3 bases; bases outside gene matches: 11. Looked up from germline, CDR1 is SGHTA and CDR2 is FQGNSA. CDR3 length: 17 residues. Study results and limitations: Clones >0.5% enriched in tumour were rarer in adenocarcinoma (roughly 33%) than squamous (approximately 75%). Shared sequences between tumour-reactive and dominant in vivo clones were not proven.

The V gene is TRBV7-2, the J gene TRBJ2-2, with 8 bases identical to TRBD1. Specimen: lung tumor tissue. The sequence was collected from a human donor with non-small cell lung cancer. In DNA form, the CDR3 reads TGTGCCAGCAGCCCAGACAGACAGGGGTATGACACCGGGGAGCTGTTTTTT. It is translated as CASSPDRQGYDTGELFF.